The clone carrying this T cell receptor (beta chain) was observed a handful of times. The antigen is unknown. The source of the sample is a study of tumor-infiltrating lymphocytes in primary liver carcinoma. Study at large: Patients were both men and women, whose ages ran from 30 to 69 years.

They got blood RNA out of unsorted whole blood and also pulled out germline DNA. Findings and caveats of the study: Tumor top-250-clone fraction significantly exceeded that of blood (p = 0.039).

Germline CDR1 reads SEHNR; CDR2 reads FQNEAQ (reference sequence). Trimming shortened V by 5 bases and J by 4 bases, and 19 bases separated the two germline ends. The CDR3 contains 16 residues. The template, approximately 500 ng total RNA, yielded TCR beta cDNA made with a constant-region primer. Three nested multiplex PCR rounds, a slightly modified ARM-PCR, produced the libraries for TCR beta. Investigators reported that the first two PCR rounds, at 10 cycles each, used TRBV1-TRBV30 forward primers with a C-beta reverse primer. TCRdb re-analysed the multiplex PCR reads in MiXCR, keeping a single row per CDR3 protein. Of about 310,000 distinct CDR3 sequences in the sample, about three fifths were seen once.

The sequence was obtained from a woman in her 30s with primary liver carcinoma and hepatitis B virus infection. Sample: peripheral blood. The chain links TRBV7-9 to TRBJ2-3; a possible D gene is TRBD1 (5 bases). CDR3 protein: CASSPKTAILSDTQYF. The CDR3 DNA reads TGTGCCAGCAGCCCGAAGACAGCCATCCTTTCAGATACGCAGTATTTT.